The rows below give T cell receptor beta chains drawn from one sample of a study of vaccination and CD4 T cells after COVID-19. The antigens for these receptors are not known. TCRdb reprocessed the PCR reads with MiXCR, giving one entry per CDR3 protein. Of about 13,000 distinct CDR3 sequences in the sample, approximately 63% were seen once. The sample taken for sequencing was CD4+ T cells from blood, cultured in vitro. Receptors originate from a human donor who had recovered from COVID-19. CDR3s include the opening cysteine and the closing phenylalanine or tryptophan. A D gene is named only where the DNA matches it firmly. Rows may omit the clone size; those that give it use once, few, many or a size class.

>TRBJ1-5|TRBV19|-|-|15
TGTGCCAGTAGTATGGACCGTACTAGCAATCAGCCCCAGCATTTT
CASSMDRTSNQPQHF
>TRBJ1-2|TRBV11-3|-|-|13
TGTGCCAGCAGCCCGACCGCTAACTATGGCTACACCTTC
CASSPTANYGYTF
>TRBJ2-2|TRBV6-1|few|-|16
TGTGCCAGCAGTGATTGGGGGTCGGTGTGGTCCGGGGAGCTGTTTTTT
CASSDWGSVWSGELFF
>TRBJ1-3|TRBV9|-|TRBD1|13
TGTGCCAGCAGCTTTGGGACAGGTAACACCATATATTTT
CASSFGTGNTIYF
>TRBJ1-2|TRBV24-1|few|-|12
TGTGCCACCAGTATAAATAACTATGGCTACACCTTC
CATSINNYGYTF
>TRBJ2-7|TRBV6-1|-|-|15
TGTGCCAGCAGTGATTTGGCGGGGGCGCGGGACGAGCAGTACTTC
CASSDLAGARDEQYF
>TRBJ1-5|TRBV19|once|-|13
TGTGCCAGTAGTATCTACAGGGATCAGCCCCAGCATTTT
CASSIYRDQPQHF
>TRBJ2-7|TRBV19|-|-|12
TGTGCCAGCTCGGACAGATCCTACGAGCAGTACTTC
CASSDRSYEQYF
>TRBJ2-5|TRBV12-3/TRBV12-4|-|-|13
TGTGCCAGCAGTTTTAAGGGGCGGGAGACCCAGTACTTC
CASSFKGRETQYF
>TRBJ1-2|TRBV5-6|-|TRBD1|14
TGTGCCAGCAGCTTGTGGTACAGGGGGTATGGCTACACCTTC
CASSLWYRGYGYTF
>TRBJ2-7|TRBV11-1|-|TRBD1|16
TGTGCCAGCAGCCTATATGGACAGGGGATTTCCTACGAGCAGTACTTC
CASSLYGQGISYEQYF
>TRBJ1-4|TRBV5-6|-|-|16
TGTGCCAGCAGCTTGGTCCGGGCCGCAACGGGAGAAGAACTGTTTTTT
CASSLVRAATGEELFF
>TRBJ1-5|TRBV7-6|once|TRBD1|14
TGTGCCAGCAGCCCCACAGGGGAAAGTCAGCCCCAGCATTTT
CASSPTGESQPQHF
>TRBJ2-5|TRBV5-1|few|TRBD2|16
TGCGCCAGCAGCTTGAATCGCGGGGGGGCTAAAGAGACCCAGTACTTC
CASSLNRGGAKETQYF
>TRBJ1-2|TRBV9|-|-|16
TGTGCCAGCAGCGTACAGCCCCTAGCGGCTAACTATGGCTACACCTTC
CASSVQPLAANYGYTF
>TRBJ2-2|TRBV7-8|-|-|15
TGTGCCAGCAGCCTACGGACTGGGGGGACCGGGGAGCTGTTTTTT
CASSLRTGGTGELFF
>TRBJ2-2|TRBV20-1|few|-|14
TGCAGTGCTAGAGAGTTGGGGATCACCGGGGAGCTGTTTTTT
CSARELGITGELFF
>TRBJ2-5|TRBV24-1|-|TRBD2|14
TGTGCCACCGCCGGGCTAGCGGAGAAAGAGACCCAGTACTTC
CATAGLAEKETQYF
>TRBJ1-2|TRBV15|few|-|13
TGTGCCACCAGCAGAGATAGGTTATCTGGCTACACCTTC
CATSRDRLSGYTF
>TRBJ2-3|TRBV30|few|-|15
TGTGCCTGGAGTCGGAATTGGGGGAGCACAGATACGCAGTATTTT
CAWSRNWGSTDTQYF
>TRBJ1-5|TRBV30|few|-|14
TGTGCCTGGAGTCGGGGTCGGAGCAATCAGCCCCAGCATTTT
CAWSRGRSNQPQHF
>TRBJ2-3|TRBV5-1|once|-|13
TGCGCCAGCAGCTCCTCCGGGACAGATACGCAGTATTTT
CASSSSGTDTQYF
>TRBJ2-1|TRBV6-2/TRBV6-3|once|-|14
TGTGCCAGCAGTTCTAATCCACCTGGACAGAGACAGTTCTTC
CASSSNPPGQRQFF
>TRBJ2-7|TRBV20-1|-|-|15
TGCAGTGCTAGAGATTACGACAGTACCCTCTACGAGCAGTACTTC
CSARDYDSTLYEQYF
>TRBJ2-7|TRBV28|-|TRBD2|14
TGTGCCAGCAGTTCAGGACTAGGAGCAAGAGAGCAGTACTTC
CASSSGLGAREQYF
>TRBJ1-5|TRBV11-2|-|-|14
TGCGCCAGCAGCCTGACGGCCGGCAATCAGCCCCAGCATTTT
CASSLTAGNQPQHF
>TRBJ2-3|TRBV20-1|-|TRBD2|14
TGCAGTGCTACGGGGACTACGTCCACAGATACGCAGTATTTT
CSATGTTSTDTQYF
>TRBJ2-7|TRBV28|-|-|12
TGTGCCAGCAGGGACAGCAACGACGAGCAGTACTTC
CASRDSNDEQYF
>TRBJ1-1|TRBV28|-|TRBD1|18
TGTGCCAGCAGTTATGATTGGACAGGGACTAGTAGGTACACTGAAGCTTTCTTT
CASSYDWTGTSRYTEAFF
>TRBJ2-7|TRBV11-3|-|-|14
TGTGCCAGCAGCTTAAGGGGGGGTTCCTACGAGCAGTACTTC
CASSLRGGSYEQYF
>TRBJ2-3|TRBV19|few|TRBD2|15
TGTGCCAGTAGTGCTAGCGGGGGGGTCACAGATACGCAGTATTTT
CASSASGGVTDTQYF
>TRBJ1-4|TRBV2|-|TRBD1|15
TGTGCCAGCAGTTTGGACAGGGTGACTAATGAAAAACTGTTTTTT
CASSLDRVTNEKLFF
>TRBJ1-5|TRBV20-1|few|-|16
TGCAGTGCTAGATCGGGGAGGGGAGGCAGCAATCAGCCCCAGCATTTT
CSARSGRGGSNQPQHF
>TRBJ2-3|TRBV7-6|-|-|14
TGTGCCAGCAGCTTACAGCTTTCCCCAGATACGCAGTATTTT
CASSLQLSPDTQYF
>TRBJ2-3|TRBV7-9|few|TRBD1|15
TGTGCCAGCAGCTTATGGACAGGGGGTCCAGATACGCAGTATTTT
CASSLWTGGPDTQYF
>TRBJ2-7|TRBV7-2|-|-|15
TGTGCCAGCAGCTTAGGGCGGGACATTAGCTACGAGCAGTACTTC
CASSLGRDISYEQYF
>TRBJ2-2|TRBV27|-|-|14
TGTGCCAGCACGCCGTTAGCTGGGTTCCGGGAGCTGTTTTTT
CASTPLAGFRELFF
>TRBJ2-5|TRBV28|-|-|14
TGTGCCAGCAGTAGGTGGGTCGGTCGAGAGACCCAGTACTTC
CASSRWVGRETQYF
>TRBJ2-1|TRBV18|-|TRBD1|17
TGTGCCAGCTCACCACCGGATGGGACAGGGGGGTACAATGAGCAGTTCTTC
CASSPPDGTGGYNEQFF
>TRBJ2-3|TRBV7-9|-|-|14
TGTGCCAGCAGCTTCGGCGGAAACACAGATACGCAGTATTTT
CASSFGGNTDTQYF
>TRBJ1-1|TRBV6-2/TRBV6-3|few|-|14
TGTGCCAGCAATCTTCGGTGGGGGAACACTGAAGCTTTCTTT
CASNLRWGNTEAFF
>TRBJ1-1|TRBV6-1|-|-|14
TGTGCCAGCAGCCGACGGGGCGAACCGGGAGAAGCTTTCTTT
CASSRRGEPGEAFF
>TRBJ1-1|TRBV7-8|-|TRBD1|15
TGTGCCAGCAGCTCACAGACAGGGGGTCTGACTGAAGCTTTCTTT
CASSSQTGGLTEAFF
>TRBJ1-5|TRBV30|-|TRBD1|16
TGTGCCTGGAGTGTACGGAGGGGGCTGCCGGATCAGCCCCAGCATTTT
CAWSVRRGLPDQPQHF
>TRBJ1-2|TRBV6-1|-|-|14
TGTGCCAGCAGTCCCGCCGGACCCAAGGGGCCCTACACCTTC
CASSPAGPKGPYTF
>TRBJ1-5|TRBV2|few|-|13
TGTGCCAGCGGCAGGGGCCCCAATCAGCCCCAGCATTTT
CASGRGPNQPQHF
>TRBJ1-1|TRBV20-1|-|-|13
TGCAGTGCCCCTAACGGCGGGGATGCTGAAGCTTTCTTT
CSAPNGGDAEAFF
>TRBJ1-1|TRBV2|-|TRBD1|13
TGTGCCAGCAGTGGACAGGGGAGGACTGAAGCTTTCTTT
CASSGQGRTEAFF
>TRBJ1-2|TRBV4-3|-|TRBD1|15
TGCGCCAGCAGCCGCGGAACAGGGGTAAACTATGGCTACACCTTC
CASSRGTGVNYGYTF
>TRBJ2-5|TRBV6-2/TRBV6-3|-|TRBD1|15
TGTGCCAGCAGTTACTGGGACAGGGAGTCGGAGACCCAGTACTTC
CASSYWDRESETQYF